This TCR beta chain was profiled in a study of T cell responses to AZD1222 COVID-19 vaccine. Concerning this clone: Its antigen is currently unknown.

The germline CDR1 and CDR2 sequences are GTSNPN and SVGIG (reference sequence). This CDR3 has 13 residues. The J segment lost 1 base and the V segment lost 4 bases, leaving 1 base of the junction unmatched. General observations from the study: Along spike, vaccine-associated CD4 TCRs were found throughout, with dominance at 160-218 and 743-854. Baseline serology detected seropositivity in only a handful of AZD1222 recipients. Donors in the cohort were predominantly white British and more often female, and clonal diversity was possibly underestimated. The reported proportion of spike-specific TCRs targeting unmutated variant regions was nearly half.

The data were produced by immunoSEQ multiplex PCR, yet TCRdb's version contains in-frame clones alone and is incomplete. This repertoire shows about 120,000 clones, about 87% found once; its top ten account for 8.4%. The sample in question was peripheral blood, obtained on day 0 of AZD1222 vaccination. The sequence was obtained from an adult in good health. The gene calls are TRBV30 and TRBJ1-5, with 7 bases aligning to TRBD1. CDR3 amino acids: CAWTGGSNQPQHF. The CDR3 DNA sequence: TGTGCCTGGACAGGGGGAAGCAATCAGCCCCAGCATTTT.